The clone carrying this T cell receptor (beta chain) was picked up many times. The antigen remains undetermined. The data were obtained in a study of T cell repertoires in cytomegalovirus infection. In the study overall: Both recently identified HLA-C-restricted and well-studied HLA-B-restricted CMV epitopes were used in the study. Shared public TCR beta signatures pointed to both CMV infection and a matching HLA type.

The length of the CDR3 is 15 residues. V lost 1 base and J lost 4, with 11 bases in between. Per germline, CDR1 SGHTA and CDR2 FQGNSA. General study results and limits: HLA-C-restricted CMV-specific TCR beta clonotypes were dominant in the ex vivo response. Accumulated public TCR beta family frequency recognized individuals carrying CMV together with the relevant HLA.

TCRdb recomputed calls from the reads with MiXCR, one row per CDR3 protein. Among 400,000 to 600,000 distinct CDR3 sequences, roughly 46% were seen once, and the ten largest hold about 41%. The chain joins TRBV7-2 to TRBJ1-3, with TRBD1 as a possible D gene (5 bases). The sample consisted of cultured PBMCs, taken from culture after CMV antigen stimulation. The TCR sequence derives from a human donor in good health (CMV status not recorded). Some clones in this sample may be carry-over from other donors' samples. CDR3 DNA sequence: TGTGCCAGCAGCTTAGACCCAGGGAACGGAAACACCATATATTTT. Its translation: CASSLDPGNGNTIYF.